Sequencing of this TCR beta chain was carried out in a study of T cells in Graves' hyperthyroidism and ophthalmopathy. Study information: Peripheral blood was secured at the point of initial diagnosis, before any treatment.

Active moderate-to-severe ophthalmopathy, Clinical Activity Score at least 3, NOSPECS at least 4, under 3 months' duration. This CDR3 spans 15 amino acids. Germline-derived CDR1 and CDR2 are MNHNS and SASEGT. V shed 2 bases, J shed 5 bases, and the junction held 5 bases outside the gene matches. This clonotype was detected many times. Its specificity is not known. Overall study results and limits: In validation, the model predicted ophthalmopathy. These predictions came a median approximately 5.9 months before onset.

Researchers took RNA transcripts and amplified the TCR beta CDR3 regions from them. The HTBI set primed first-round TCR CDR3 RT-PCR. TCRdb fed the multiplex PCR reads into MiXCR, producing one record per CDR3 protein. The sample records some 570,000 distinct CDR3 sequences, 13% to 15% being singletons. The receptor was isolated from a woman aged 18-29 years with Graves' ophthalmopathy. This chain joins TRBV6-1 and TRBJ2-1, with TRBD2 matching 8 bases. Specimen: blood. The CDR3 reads CASSESAGGNNEQFF. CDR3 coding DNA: TGTGCCAGCAGTGAATCCGCGGGGGGAAACAATGAGCAGTTCTTC.